One sample yielded the 20 T cell receptor beta chains listed below, sequenced in a study of OX40 agonist ivuxolimab in advanced cancers. Assay: immunoSEQ multiplex PCR; the TCRdb copy retains only in-frame clones and omits some. In the table there are around 60,000 clones, about nine tenths of which are singletons. The source material was CD4+ or CD8+ T cells sorted from blood, sampled in a trial of the OX40 agonist ivuxolimab. The source of these receptors is an adult with an advanced solid tumor such as melanoma, head and neck, liver or kidney cancer.

The rearrangement links TRBV5-8 to TRBJ1-4; 10 positions agree with TRBD1. The CDR3 consists of 17 residues. Per the germline V gene, CDR1 is SGHTS and CDR2 is YDEGEE. The V gene end was trimmed by 2 bases and the J gene end by 5 bases; junction bases not matched to a gene: 9. The CDR3 DNA sequence: TGTGCCAGCAGCTTCCCGGGACAGGGGTTTGAGAATGAAAAACTGTTTTTT. It encodes CASSFPGQGFENEKLFF. The full variable domain, in which reference TRBV5-8 and TRBJ1-4 provide the parts outside the CDR3, is EAGVTQSPTHLIKTRGQQATLRCSPISGHTSVYWYQQALGLGLQFLLWYDEGEERNRGNFPPRFSGRQFPNYSSELNVNALELEDSALYLCASSFPGQGFENEKLFFGSGTQLSVL.

This clone was counted a few times. This chain joins TRBV9 and TRBJ1-1, with a tentative D call TRBD1 (5 bases). Per germline, CDR1 SGDLS and CDR2 YYNGEE. This CDR3 spans 14 amino acids. Trimming took 0 bases from V and 1 from J, leaving 7 bases between them. The CDR3 region is CASSVAGANTEAFF. The CDR3 DNA sequence: TGTGCCAGCAGCGTAGCTGGGGCGAACACTGAAGCTTTCTTT.

V is TRBV19 and J is TRBJ2-7; 7 bases align to TRBD1. The CDR3 runs to 16 residues. Per germline, CDR1 LNHDA and CDR2 SQIVND (reference sequence). The V and J ends lost 6 bases and 0 bases, in that order; junction bases with no gene match: 11. The DNA for the CDR3 is TGTGCCAGTAGCCGGGACAGCAATCCCTTCTCCTACGAGCAGTACTTC. Translating it yields CASSRDSNPFSYEQYF.

The chain carries TRBV29-1 and TRBJ2-7; a weak D match, TRBD1 (6 bases). Trimming stripped 6 bases from V and 0 bases from J, with 15 bases between. Germline V gives CDR1 SQVTM, CDR2 ANQGSEA. CDR3 length: 14 amino acids. The CDR3 loop reads CSVRPGVSSYEQYF. Here the CDR3 DNA reads TGCAGCGTAAGACCAGGGGTTAGCTCCTACGAGCAGTACTTC.

The gene calls are TRBV19 and TRBJ2-1; TRBD1 matches at 8 bases. This CDR3 is built from 14 residues. With V trimmed by 6 bases and J by 7 bases, 8 bases remained unmatched. In germline, CDR1 is LNHDA, CDR2 SQIVND (reference sequence). CDR3: CASSDRGFTNEQFF. The CDR3 DNA reads as TGTGCCAGTAGCGACAGGGGTTTCACTAATGAGCAGTTCTTC.

The chain employs TRBV13 and TRBJ2-3; D is perhaps TRBD1 (5 bases). The CDR3 is made up of 15 amino acids. V lost 5 bases, J lost 2 bases, and 14 bases lay in between. Germline V gene data show CDR1 as PRHDT and CDR2 as FYEKMQ (reference sequence). Here the CDR3 DNA reads TGTGCCAGCAGCCTAAGACAGATCTACACAGATACGCAGTATTTT. This codes for CASSLRQIYTDTQYF.

The chain recombines TRBV29-1 with TRBJ2-1; 10 positions match TRBD1. Germline CDR1 and CDR2: SQVTM and ANQGSEA. This CDR3 region has 13 residues. Germline trimming cut 7 bases from V and 9 bases from J; bases unmatched to any gene: 9. The CDR3 nucleotides read TGCAGCGCGCGACAGGGGGCGGTCCCTGAGCAGTTCTTC. Amino acids: CSARQGAVPEQFF.

The chain carries TRBV29-1 and TRBJ2-5; perhaps D is TRBD1 or TRBD2 (6 bases each). The V end was cut by 0 bases, the J end by 2 bases, with 16 bases between. Looked up from germline, CDR1 is SQVTM and CDR2 is ANQGSEA. This CDR3 is built from 16 residues. The CDR3 DNA sequence: TGCAGCGTTGAAGAGGAGTGGTGGGGGGCACAAGAGACCCAGTACTTC. This sequence encodes CSVEEEWWGAQETQYF. The full variable domain, rest sourced from reference TRBV29-1 and TRBJ2-5, is SAVISQKPSRDICQRGTSLTIQCQVDSQVTMMFWYRQQPGQSLTLIATANQGSEATYESGFVIDKFPISRPNLTFSTLTVSNMSPEDSSIYLCSVEEEWWGAQETQYFGPGTRLLVL.

This chain links TRBV19 with TRBJ2-7; D is perhaps TRBD1 (6 bases). Germline lookup yields CDR1 LNHDA and CDR2 SQIVND (reference sequence). The CDR3 totals 15 residues. Trimming took 3 bases from V and 3 from J, leaving 15 bases between them. DNA of the CDR3: TGTGCCAGTAGTATTGGACAGATGCCTCTCTACGAGCAGTACTTC. It codes for CASSIGQMPLYEQYF. Full variable domain (rest looked up from reference TRBV19 and TRBJ2-7): DGGITQSPKYLFRKEGQNVTLSCEQNLNHDAMYWYRQDPGQGLRLIYYSQIVNDFQKGDIAEGYSVSREKKESFPLTVTSAQKNPTAFYLCASSIGQMPLYEQYFGPGTRLTVT.

This clone has a handful of counts. The chain couples TRBV6-1 to TRBJ2-5; TRBD1 or TRBD2 may be the D gene (5 bases each). In germline, CDR1 is MNHNS, CDR2 SASEGT. The length of the CDR3 is 15 residues. V was trimmed by 1 base and J by 5 bases, leaving 14 bases between them. The CDR3 region has the DNA TGTGCCAGCAGTGAAGTTATTGGCGAGGGGGAGACCCAGTACTTC. Protein: CASSEVIGEGETQYF.

This rearrangement joins TRBV28 to TRBJ2-7, with no clear D. V lost 6 bases to trimming and J lost 1 base, with 13 bases between them. Per the germline V gene, CDR1 is MDHEN and CDR2 is SYDVKM. The CDR3 spans 14 residues. CDR3 in amino acids: CASSLKTLSYEQYF. Written as DNA, the CDR3 is TGTGCCAGCAGCCTAAAAACACTTTCCTACGAGCAGTACTTC.

The gene calls are TRBV5-5 and TRBJ1-1, with TRBD1 identical over 8 bases. The germline gives CDR1 SGHKS, CDR2 YYEKEE (reference sequence). The CDR3 is 14 residues long. V trimming: 0 bases; J trimming: 7 bases; junction bases outside the gene matches: 5. The CDR3 protein is CASSLERTGLEAFF. CDR3 nucleotide sequence: TGTGCCAGCAGCTTGGAGCGGACAGGGCTTGAAGCTTTCTTT. Based on the CDR3 plus reference TRBV5-5 and TRBJ1-1, the full variable domain is DAGVTQSPTHLIKTRGQQVTLRCSPISGHKSVSWYQQVLGQGPQFIFQYYEKEERGRGNFPDRFSARQFPNYSSELNVNALLLGDSALYLCASSLERTGLEAFFGQGTRLTVV.

The chain carries TRBV11-2 and TRBJ2-3, with D hard to call. The CDR3 sequence is 13 residues long. Germline CDR1 and CDR2: SGHAT and FQNNGV. Trimming took off 2 bases at V and 4 bases at J, with 7 bases between the two ends. This CDR3 is CASSLIMPDTQYF. The CDR3 nucleotides read TGTGCCAGCAGCTTAATTATGCCAGATACGCAGTATTTT.

V usage is TRBV4-1 and J usage is TRBJ2-7; D might be TRBD2 (7 bases). V lost 5 bases to trimming and J lost 2 bases, with 13 bases between them. This CDR3 comprises 14 residues. From germline, CDR1 is MGHRA and CDR2 YSYEKL. This chain's CDR3 is CASSIGEGAYEQYF. DNA for the CDR3: TGCGCCAGCAGCATAGGGGAGGGGGCCTACGAGCAGTACTTC.

In DNA form, the CDR3 reads TGTGCCAGCAGCGTAGGAGTTAGCCCCGTCTCGGAGCAGTACTTC. It codes for CASSVGVSPVSEQYF. J is TRBJ2-7 and V is TRBV9; no reliable D call. V was shortened by 0 bases and J by 7 bases, with 17 bases between the two germline ends. Looked up from germline, CDR1 is SGDLS and CDR2 is YYNGEE. The CDR3 is 15 amino acids.

V gene TRBV5-5 combines with J gene TRBJ2-2; 9 bases match TRBD1. In germline, CDR1 is SGHKS, CDR2 YYEKEE (reference sequence). The CDR3 length is 18 residues. V lost 3 bases and J lost 4; bases outside the gene matches: 13. The CDR3 loop is CASSWAGLTGGLTGELFF. DNA for the CDR3: TGTGCCAGCAGCTGGGCGGGACTCACAGGGGGCCTCACCGGGGAGCTGTTTTTT.

This rearrangement joins TRBV6-1 to TRBJ2-1; 8 bases map to TRBD2. The CDR3 has 15 amino acids. J was trimmed by 8 bases and V by 1 base; bases with no gene match: 7. Germline V gene lookup returns CDR1 MNHNS and CDR2 SASEGT. CDR3: CASSEGAGAWDEQFF. As DNA, the CDR3 is TGTGCCAGCAGTGAAGGAGCGGGGGCCTGGGATGAGCAGTTCTTC.

The chain recombines TRBV6-6 with TRBJ2-7, with TRBD2 matching over 9 bases. The CDR3 extends over 15 amino acids. V shed 8 bases and J 0 bases; nucleotides not matched to a gene: 8. The V gene's germline CDR1 is MNHNY and CDR2 SVGAGI (reference sequence). CDR3 residues: CASEVLAGSSYEQYF. In DNA, the CDR3 is TGTGCCAGCGAAGTACTAGCGGGTAGCTCCTACGAGCAGTACTTC.

The J gene is TRBJ2-2, the V gene TRBV4-3; D is perhaps TRBD2 (5 bases). The CDR3 runs to 15 residues. CDR1 and CDR2 from the germline V gene are LGHNA and YSLEER. The ends were cut back, 0 bases at V and 8 bases at J, with 13 bases in the middle. This CDR3 reads CASSQDRNGKGELFF. The CDR3 DNA sequence: TGCGCCAGCAGCCAAGATAGGAACGGGAAGGGGGAGCTGTTTTTT.

This chain joins TRBV27 and TRBJ2-3, with D possibly TRBD1 on 5 matching bases. From germline, CDR1 is MNHEY and CDR2 SMNVEV (reference sequence). CDR3 length equals 14 residues. V lost 3 bases and J 4 bases, leaving 11 bases between the germline ends. Written as DNA, the CDR3 is TGTGCCAGCAGTTTGTCCAGGGTCCCAGATACGCAGTATTTT. It encodes CASSLSRVPDTQYF.